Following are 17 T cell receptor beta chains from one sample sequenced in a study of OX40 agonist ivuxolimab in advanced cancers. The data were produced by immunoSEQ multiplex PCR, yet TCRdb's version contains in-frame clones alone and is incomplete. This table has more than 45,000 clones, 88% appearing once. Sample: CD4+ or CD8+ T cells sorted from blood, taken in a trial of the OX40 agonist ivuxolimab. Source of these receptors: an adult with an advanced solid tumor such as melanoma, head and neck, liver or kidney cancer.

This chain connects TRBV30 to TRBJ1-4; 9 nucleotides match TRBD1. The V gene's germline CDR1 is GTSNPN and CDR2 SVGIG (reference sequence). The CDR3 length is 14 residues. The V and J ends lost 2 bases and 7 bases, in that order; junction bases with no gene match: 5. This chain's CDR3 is CAWSTGTGTEKLFF. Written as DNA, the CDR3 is TGTGCCTGGAGTACCGGGACAGGGACTGAAAAACTGTTTTTT.

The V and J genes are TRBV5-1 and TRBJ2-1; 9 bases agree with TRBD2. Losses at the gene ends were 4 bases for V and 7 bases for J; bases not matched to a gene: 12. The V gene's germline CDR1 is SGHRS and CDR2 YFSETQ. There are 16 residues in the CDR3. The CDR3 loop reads CASSPVVAGVGNEQFF. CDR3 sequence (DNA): TGCGCCAGCAGCCCGGTGGTAGCGGGAGTGGGGAATGAGCAGTTCTTC.

CDR3 sequence (DNA): TGCAGCGTTGACGACAGGACGACGGCTTTCTTT. It encodes CSVDDRTTAFF. The chain employs TRBV29-1 and TRBJ1-1; a weak D match, TRBD1 (6 bases). Deletions cut 3 bases from V and 11 bases from J, with 13 bases between. CDR1 is SQVTM and CDR2 is ANQGSEA in the germline V gene. This CDR3 region has 11 residues.

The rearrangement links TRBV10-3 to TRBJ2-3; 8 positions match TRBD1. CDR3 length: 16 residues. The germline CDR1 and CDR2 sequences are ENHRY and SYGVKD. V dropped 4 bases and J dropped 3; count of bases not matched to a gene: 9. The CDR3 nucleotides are TGTGCCATCAGTGCACAGGGGGAAGGGAGGACAGATACGCAGTATTTT. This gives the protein CAISAQGEGRTDTQYF.

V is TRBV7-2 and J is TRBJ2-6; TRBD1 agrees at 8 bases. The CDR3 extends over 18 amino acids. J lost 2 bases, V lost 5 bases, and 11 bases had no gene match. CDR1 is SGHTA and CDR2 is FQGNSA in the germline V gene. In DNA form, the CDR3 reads TGTGCCAGCAGCACTGCAGTGCAGGGGGCGCCTGGGGCCAACGTCCTGACTTTC. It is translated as CASSTAVQGAPGANVLTF.

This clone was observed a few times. CDR3 coding DNA: TGTGCCAGCCAACCAACACCGGGACAGTTGAACACTGAAGCTTTCTTT. Protein product: CASQPTPGQLNTEAFF. The chain couples TRBV19 to TRBJ1-1; 7 positions agree with TRBD1. Germline V lookup: CDR1 LNHDA, CDR2 SQIVND (reference sequence). CDR3 length: 16 amino acids. Trimming cost V 9 bases and J 0 bases; bases outside gene matches: 13. The whole variable domain, remainder taken from reference TRBV19 and TRBJ1-1, is DGGITQSPKYLFRKEGQNVTLSCEQNLNHDAMYWYRQDPGQGLRLIYYSQIVNDFQKGDIAEGYSVSREKKESFPLTVTSAQKNPTAFYLCASQPTPGQLNTEAFFGQGTRLTVV.

CDR3 amino acids: CASSRDGGGSGANVLTF. The CDR3 bases are TGTGCCAGCAGTCGGGACGGCGGGGGCTCTGGGGCCAACGTCCTGACTTTC. V and J are TRBV2 and TRBJ2-6, with 7 nucleotides matching TRBD2. V was clipped by 5 bases and J by 0 bases; unmatched bases: 7. The CDR3 is made up of 17 amino acids. CDR1 is SNHLY, CDR2 FYNNEI, per germline.

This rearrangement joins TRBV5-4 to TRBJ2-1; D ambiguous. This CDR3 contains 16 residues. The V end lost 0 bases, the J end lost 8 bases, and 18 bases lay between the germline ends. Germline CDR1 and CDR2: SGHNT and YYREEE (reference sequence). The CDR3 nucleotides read TGTGCCAGCAGCTTGGGTGTCTCATTCTGGGGATATGAGCAGTTCTTC. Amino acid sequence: CASSLGVSFWGYEQFF.

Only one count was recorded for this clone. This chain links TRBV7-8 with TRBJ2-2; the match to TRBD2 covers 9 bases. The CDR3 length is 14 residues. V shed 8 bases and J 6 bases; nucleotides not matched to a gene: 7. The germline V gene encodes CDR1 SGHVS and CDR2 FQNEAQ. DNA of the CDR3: TGTGCCAGCTGTACTAGCGGGCTTGCCGGGGAGCTGTTTTTT. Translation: CASCTSGLAGELFF.

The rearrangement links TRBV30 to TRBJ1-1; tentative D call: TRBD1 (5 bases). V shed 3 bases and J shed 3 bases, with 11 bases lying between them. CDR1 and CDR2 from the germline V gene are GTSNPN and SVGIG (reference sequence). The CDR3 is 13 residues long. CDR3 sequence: CAWSPRGDTEAFF. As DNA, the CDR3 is TGTGCCTGGAGCCCCAGAGGGGACACTGAAGCTTTCTTT.

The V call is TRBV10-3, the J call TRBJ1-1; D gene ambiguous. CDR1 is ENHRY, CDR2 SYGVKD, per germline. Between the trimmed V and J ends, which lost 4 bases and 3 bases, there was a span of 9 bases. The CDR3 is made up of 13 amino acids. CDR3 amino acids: CAISVQEDTEAFF. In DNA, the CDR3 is TGTGCCATCAGTGTTCAGGAGGACACTGAAGCTTTCTTT.

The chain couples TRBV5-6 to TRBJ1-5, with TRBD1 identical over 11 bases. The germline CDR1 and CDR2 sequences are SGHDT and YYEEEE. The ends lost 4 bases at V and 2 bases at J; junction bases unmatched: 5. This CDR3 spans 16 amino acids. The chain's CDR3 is CASSGQGAIGNQPQHF. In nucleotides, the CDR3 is TGTGCCAGCAGCGGACAGGGGGCCATCGGCAATCAGCCCCAGCATTTT.

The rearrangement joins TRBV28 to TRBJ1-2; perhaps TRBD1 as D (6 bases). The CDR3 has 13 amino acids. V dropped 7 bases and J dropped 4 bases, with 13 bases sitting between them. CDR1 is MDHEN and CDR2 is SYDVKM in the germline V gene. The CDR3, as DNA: TGTGCCAGCACCTCGGACAGCTCCTATGGCTACACCTTC. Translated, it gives CASTSDSSYGYTF.

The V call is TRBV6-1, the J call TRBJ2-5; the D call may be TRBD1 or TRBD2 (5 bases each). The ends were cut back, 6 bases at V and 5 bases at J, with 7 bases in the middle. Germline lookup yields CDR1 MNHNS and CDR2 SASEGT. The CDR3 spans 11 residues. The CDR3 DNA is TGTGCCAGCAGGGGGGTGGAGACCCAGTACTTC. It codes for CASRGVETQYF.

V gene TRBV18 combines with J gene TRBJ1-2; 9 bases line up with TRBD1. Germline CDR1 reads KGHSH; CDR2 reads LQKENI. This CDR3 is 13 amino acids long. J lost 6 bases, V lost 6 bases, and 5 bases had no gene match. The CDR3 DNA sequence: TGTGCCAGCTCTACGACAGGGGGAGATGGCTACACCTTC. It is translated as CASSTTGGDGYTF.

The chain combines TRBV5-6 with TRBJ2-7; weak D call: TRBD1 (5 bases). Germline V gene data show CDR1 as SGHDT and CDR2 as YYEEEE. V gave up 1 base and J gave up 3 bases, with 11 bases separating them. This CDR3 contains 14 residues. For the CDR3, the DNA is TGTGCCAGCAGCTTGTGGGGCTGGGACTACGAGCAGTACTTC. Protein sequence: CASSLWGWDYEQYF.

The CDR3 sequence is CASSLGTGTYNEQFF. The CDR3, as DNA: TGTGCCAGCAGCTTGGGGACAGGGACCTACAATGAGCAGTTCTTC. This rearrangement joins TRBV5-6 to TRBJ2-1, with 8 bases fitting TRBD1. CDR1 is SGHDT and CDR2 is YYEEEE in the germline V gene. This CDR3 spans 15 amino acids. The V gene end was trimmed by 0 bases and the J gene end by 2 bases; junction bases not matched to a gene: 1.